The entry below gives a single T cell receptor beta chain sequence along with its context. The antigen is undetermined. Assay used: immunoSEQ multiplex PCR; TCRdb lists only in-frame clones, some missing. The data contain around 1,900,000 clones, roughly 95% of them singletons. The record originates from a study of shared clonotypes between healthy human individuals. Study in general: Donor composition was two women and three men, aged 18 to 49. Study results and caveats: An effect of sequencing depth on clonotype sharing among donors was expected. Clonotypes that were shared across a few donors made up around 5% of naive CD4 clonotypes.

In the naive CD8 group, cells lacked CD45RO and were positively selected for CCR7, so terminally differentiated effector memory CD45RA+ cells were left out. The CDR3 consists of 12 residues. With 2 bases removed from V and 6 bases from J, the gap between germline ends came to 5 bases. The V gene's germline CDR1 is MNHEY and CDR2 SVGAGI. The receptor was isolated from a man younger than 35 in good health. Some clones in this sample may be carry-over from other donors' samples. Source material: naive CD8+ T cells from PBMCs. The rearrangement uses TRBV6-5 and TRBJ2-1; D is ambiguous. CDR3 sequence reads: CASSYGFNEQFF. The CDR3, as DNA: TGTGCCAGCAGTTACGGGTTCAATGAGCAGTTCTTC.